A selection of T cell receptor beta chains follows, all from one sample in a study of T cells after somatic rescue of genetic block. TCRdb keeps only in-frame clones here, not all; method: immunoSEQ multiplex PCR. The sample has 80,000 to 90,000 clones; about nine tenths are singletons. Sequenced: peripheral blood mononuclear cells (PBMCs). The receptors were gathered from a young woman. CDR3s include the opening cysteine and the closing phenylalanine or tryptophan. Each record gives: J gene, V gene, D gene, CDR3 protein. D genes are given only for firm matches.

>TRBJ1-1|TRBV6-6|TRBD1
CASSHRGSGTEAFF
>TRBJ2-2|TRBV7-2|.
CASSLQFSAGELFF
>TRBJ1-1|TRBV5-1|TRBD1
CASSLGLERRQGAFFGTEAFF
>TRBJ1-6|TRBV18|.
CASSPAERSLNSPLHF
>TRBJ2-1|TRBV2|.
CASSEQYEQFF
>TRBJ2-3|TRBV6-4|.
CASSDTGFSTDTQYF
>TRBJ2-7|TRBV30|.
CAWSLQQEYEQYF
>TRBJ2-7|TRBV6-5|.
CASRWTELTYEQYF
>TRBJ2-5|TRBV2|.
CAASEGGAVIETQYF
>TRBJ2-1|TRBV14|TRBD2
CASSQARLAGNYNEQFF
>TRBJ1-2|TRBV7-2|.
CASSLDRWYNYGYTF
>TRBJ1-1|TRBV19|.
CASKFGGRGTEAFF
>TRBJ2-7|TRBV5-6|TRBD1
CASRRTGPIHF
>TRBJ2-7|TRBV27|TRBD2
CASSTTSPRWDEQYF
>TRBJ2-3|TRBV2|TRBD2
CASSEPAGAVPNTDTQYF
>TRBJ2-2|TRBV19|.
CASSNSWANTGELFF
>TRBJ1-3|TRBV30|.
CAWSPGRASGNTIYF
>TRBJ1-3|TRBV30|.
CAWSVGDTIYF
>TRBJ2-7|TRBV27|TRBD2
CASSPSGLAGYEQYF
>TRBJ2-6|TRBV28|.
CASSYGTGANVLTF
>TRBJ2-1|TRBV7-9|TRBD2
CASSLSGSNEQFF
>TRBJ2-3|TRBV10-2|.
CASRWGPSQYF
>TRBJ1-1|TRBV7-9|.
CASSLETAEAFF
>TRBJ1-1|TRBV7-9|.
CASSEMNTEAFF
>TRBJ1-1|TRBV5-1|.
CASREGIDTEAFF
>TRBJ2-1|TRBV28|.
CASTQGLVQFF
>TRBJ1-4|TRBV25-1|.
CASSAWTARHEKLFF
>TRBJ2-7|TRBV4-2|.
CASSQPPYEQYF
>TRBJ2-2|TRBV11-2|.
CASSKTGKVTGELFF
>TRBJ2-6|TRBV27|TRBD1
CASSLSRTGRGAGANVLTF
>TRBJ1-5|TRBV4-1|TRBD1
CASSQGRARGNQPQHF
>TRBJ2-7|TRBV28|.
CASIGSLMNPYEQYF
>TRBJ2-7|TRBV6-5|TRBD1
CASTRDRDSYEQYF
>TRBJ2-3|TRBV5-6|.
CASSLGRTGLDTQYF
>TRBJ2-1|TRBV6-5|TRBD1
CASTGQGLVEQFF
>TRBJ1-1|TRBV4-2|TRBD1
CASKYRTGNTEAFF
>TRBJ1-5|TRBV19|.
CASSTPDGYNQPQHF
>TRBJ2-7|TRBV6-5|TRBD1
CASSGTDLLQDEQYF
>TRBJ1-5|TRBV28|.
CASSLPTGTKFQPQHF
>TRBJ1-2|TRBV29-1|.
CSVVSAANYGYTF
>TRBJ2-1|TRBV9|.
CASSVGTGHNEQFF
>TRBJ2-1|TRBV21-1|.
CASSKPPSASSYNEQFF
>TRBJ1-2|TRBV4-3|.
CASSQDRGRLGGYTF
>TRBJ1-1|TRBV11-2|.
CASSLFGGRAFF
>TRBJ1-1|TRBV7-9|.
CASSFVGGTEAFF
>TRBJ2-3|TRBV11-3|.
CASSLPPTDTQYF
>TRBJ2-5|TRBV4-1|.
CASSQEGRVQTQYF
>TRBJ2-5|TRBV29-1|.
CSPKGGLEETQYF